This T cell receptor beta chain was captured in a study of T cells after yellow fever vaccination. Study results and caveats: The booster response re-showed most primary clones: approximately 97% CD4, 88% CD8. The bulk population could contribute abundant contaminating clonotypes to FACS-sorted repertoires.

In making TCR cDNA, 5'RACE template switching added a universal primer site and UMIs to it. TCRdb passed the 5' RACE reads through MiXCR, listing each CDR3 protein once. Among roughly 50,000 distinct CDR3 sequences listed, 7.4% were seen once. Many counts were recorded for this clonotype. Its specificity is unknown. V gave up 8 bases and J gave up 10 bases, with 8 bases separating them. In germline, CDR1 is SEHNR, CDR2 FQNEAQ (reference sequence). The CDR3 is made up of 10 amino acids. The receptor was derived from a man between 18 and 35 years old who received the YFV17D yellow fever vaccine. This chain joins TRBV7-9 and TRBJ2-2, with D maybe TRBD2 (6 bases). The sample consisted of CD8+ T cells sorted from PBMCs, taken roughly 14 days after the first yellow fever vaccination. Here the CDR3 reads CASGGTELFF. Written as DNA, the CDR3 is TGTGCCAGCGGGGGGACGGAGCTGTTTTTT.